Sequencing of this T cell receptor (beta chain) was carried out in a study of T cell responses to AZD1222 COVID-19 vaccine. Study-level findings and limits: Scientists sampled the repertoires only once the peak T cell response had passed. The study found Spike-specific TCR breadth and depth rose after two AZD1222 doses.

Germline V CDR1 and CDR2: SNHLY, FYNNEI. The CDR3 totals 13 residues. V lost 4 bases and J lost 0, with 6 bases in between. Profiled with immunoSEQ multiplex PCR; TCRdb holds only in-frame clones, not every one. The sample consists of some 120,000 clones, roughly 88% of them appearing once. In the case of this clone: Its antigen is unknown.

V is TRBV2 and J is TRBJ1-2; D is unclear. The receptor was isolated from an adult in good health. The specimen comprised peripheral blood, sampled on day 0 of AZD1222 vaccination. For the CDR3, the DNA is TGTGCCAGCAGTGTGCAGGCTAACTATGGCTACACCTTC. Translating gives CASSVQANYGYTF.